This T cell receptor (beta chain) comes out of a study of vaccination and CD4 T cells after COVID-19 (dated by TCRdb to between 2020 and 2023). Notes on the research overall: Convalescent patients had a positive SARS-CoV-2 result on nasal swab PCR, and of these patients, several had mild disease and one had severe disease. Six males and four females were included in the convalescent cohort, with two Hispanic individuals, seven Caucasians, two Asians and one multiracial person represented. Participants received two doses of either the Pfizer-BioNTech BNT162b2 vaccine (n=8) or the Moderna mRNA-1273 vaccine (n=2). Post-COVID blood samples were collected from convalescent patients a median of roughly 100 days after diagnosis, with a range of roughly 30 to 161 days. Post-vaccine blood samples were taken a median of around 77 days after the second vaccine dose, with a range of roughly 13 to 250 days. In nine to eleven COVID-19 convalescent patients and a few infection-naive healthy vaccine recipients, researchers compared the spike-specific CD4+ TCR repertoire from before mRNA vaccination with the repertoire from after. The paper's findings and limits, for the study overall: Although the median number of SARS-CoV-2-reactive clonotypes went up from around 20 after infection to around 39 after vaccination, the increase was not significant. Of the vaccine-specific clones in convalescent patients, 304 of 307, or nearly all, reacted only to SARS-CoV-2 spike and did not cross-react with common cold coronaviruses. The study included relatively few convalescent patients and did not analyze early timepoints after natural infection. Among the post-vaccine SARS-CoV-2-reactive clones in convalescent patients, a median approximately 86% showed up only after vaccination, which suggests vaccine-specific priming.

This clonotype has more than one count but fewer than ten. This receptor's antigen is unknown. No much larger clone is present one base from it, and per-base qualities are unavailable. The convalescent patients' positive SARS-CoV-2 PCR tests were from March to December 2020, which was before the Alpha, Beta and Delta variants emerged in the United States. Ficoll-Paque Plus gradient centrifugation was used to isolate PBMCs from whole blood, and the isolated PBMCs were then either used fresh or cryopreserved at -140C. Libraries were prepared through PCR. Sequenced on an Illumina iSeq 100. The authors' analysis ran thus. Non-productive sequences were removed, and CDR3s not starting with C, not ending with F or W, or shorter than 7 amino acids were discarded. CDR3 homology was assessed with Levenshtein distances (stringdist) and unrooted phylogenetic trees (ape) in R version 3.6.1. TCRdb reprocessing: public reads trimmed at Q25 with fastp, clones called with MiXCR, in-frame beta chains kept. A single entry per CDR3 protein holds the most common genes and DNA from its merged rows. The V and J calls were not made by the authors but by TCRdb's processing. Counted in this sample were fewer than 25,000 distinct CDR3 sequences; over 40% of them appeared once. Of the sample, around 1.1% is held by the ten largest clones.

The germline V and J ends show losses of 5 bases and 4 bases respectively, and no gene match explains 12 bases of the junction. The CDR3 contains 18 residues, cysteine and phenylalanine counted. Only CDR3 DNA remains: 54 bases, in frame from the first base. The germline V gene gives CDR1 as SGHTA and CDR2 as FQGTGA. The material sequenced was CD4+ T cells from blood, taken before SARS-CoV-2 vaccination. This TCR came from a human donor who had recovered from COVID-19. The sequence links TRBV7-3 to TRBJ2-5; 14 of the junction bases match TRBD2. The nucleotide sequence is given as TGTGCCAGCAGCCCGGGGACTAGCGGGAGAGGGGTATTAGAGACCCAGTACTTC. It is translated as CASSPGTSGRGVLETQYF.